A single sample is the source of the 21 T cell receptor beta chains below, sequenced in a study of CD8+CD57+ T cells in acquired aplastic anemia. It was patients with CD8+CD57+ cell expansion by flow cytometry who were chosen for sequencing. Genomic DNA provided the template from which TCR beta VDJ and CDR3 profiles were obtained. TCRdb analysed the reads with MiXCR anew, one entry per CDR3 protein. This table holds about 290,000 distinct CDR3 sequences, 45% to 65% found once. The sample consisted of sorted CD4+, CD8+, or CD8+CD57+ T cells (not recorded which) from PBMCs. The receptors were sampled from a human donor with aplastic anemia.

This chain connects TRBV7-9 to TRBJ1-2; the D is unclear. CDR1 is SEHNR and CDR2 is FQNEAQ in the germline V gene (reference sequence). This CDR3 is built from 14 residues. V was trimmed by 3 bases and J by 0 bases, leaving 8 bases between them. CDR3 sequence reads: CASSFNEANYGYTF. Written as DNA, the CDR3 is TGTGCCAGCAGCTTTAATGAAGCTAACTATGGCTACACCTTC.

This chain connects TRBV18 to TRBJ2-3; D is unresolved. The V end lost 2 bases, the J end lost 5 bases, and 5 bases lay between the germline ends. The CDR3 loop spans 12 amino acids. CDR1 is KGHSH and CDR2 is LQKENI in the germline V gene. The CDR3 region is CASSPLGDTQYF. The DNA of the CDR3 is TGTGCCAGCTCACCATTAGGAGATACGCAGTATTTT.

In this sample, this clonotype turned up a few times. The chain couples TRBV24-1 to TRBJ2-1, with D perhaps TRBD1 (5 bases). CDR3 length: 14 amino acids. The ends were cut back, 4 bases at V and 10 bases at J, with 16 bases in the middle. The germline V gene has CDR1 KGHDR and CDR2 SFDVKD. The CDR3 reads CATSDQGSTGEQFF. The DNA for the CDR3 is TGTGCCACCAGTGACCAGGGCTCGACTGGGGAGCAGTTCTTC.

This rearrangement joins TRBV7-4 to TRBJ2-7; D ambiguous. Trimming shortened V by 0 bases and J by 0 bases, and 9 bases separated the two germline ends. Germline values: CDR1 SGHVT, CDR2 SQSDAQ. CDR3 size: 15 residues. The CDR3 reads CASSLADTYSYEQYF. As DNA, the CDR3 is TGTGCCAGCAGCTTAGCAGATACTTACTCCTACGAGCAGTACTTC.

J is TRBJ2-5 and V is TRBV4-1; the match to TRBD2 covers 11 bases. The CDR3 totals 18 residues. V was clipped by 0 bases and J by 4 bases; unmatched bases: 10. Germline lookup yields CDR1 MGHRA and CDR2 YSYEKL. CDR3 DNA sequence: TGCGCCAGCAGCCAAGAAGTAGGTAGCGGGGGGGCTGGAGAGACCCAGTACTTC. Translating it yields CASSQEVGSGGAGETQYF.

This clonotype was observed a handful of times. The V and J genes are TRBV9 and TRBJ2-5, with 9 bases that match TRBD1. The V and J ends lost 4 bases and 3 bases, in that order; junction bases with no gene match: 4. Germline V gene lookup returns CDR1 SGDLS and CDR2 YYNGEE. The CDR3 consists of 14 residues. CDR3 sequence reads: CASSSRTGEETQYF. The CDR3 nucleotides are TGTGCCAGCAGCTCCAGGACAGGGGAAGAGACCCAGTACTTC.

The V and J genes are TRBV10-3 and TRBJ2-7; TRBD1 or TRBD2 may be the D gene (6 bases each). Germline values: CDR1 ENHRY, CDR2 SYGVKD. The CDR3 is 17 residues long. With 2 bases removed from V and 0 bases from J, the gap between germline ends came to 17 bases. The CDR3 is CAISEAGGRAVSYEQYF. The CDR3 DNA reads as TGTGCCATCAGTGAGGCCGGGGGCAGGGCGGTCTCCTACGAGCAGTACTTC.

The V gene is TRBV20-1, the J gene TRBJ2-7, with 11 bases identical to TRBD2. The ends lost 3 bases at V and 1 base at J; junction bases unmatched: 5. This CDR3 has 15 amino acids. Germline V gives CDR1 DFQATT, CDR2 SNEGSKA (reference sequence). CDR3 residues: CSASGTSGSSYEQYF. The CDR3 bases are TGCAGTGCTAGCGGGACTAGCGGTTCTTCCTACGAGCAGTACTTC.

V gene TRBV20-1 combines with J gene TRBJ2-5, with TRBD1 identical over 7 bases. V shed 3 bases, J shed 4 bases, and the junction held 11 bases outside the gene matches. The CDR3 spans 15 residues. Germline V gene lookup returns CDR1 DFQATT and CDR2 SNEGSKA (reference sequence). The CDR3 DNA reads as TGCAGTGCTAGTGGGGACAGTGATTCTCTAGAGACCCAGTACTTC. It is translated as CSASGDSDSLETQYF.

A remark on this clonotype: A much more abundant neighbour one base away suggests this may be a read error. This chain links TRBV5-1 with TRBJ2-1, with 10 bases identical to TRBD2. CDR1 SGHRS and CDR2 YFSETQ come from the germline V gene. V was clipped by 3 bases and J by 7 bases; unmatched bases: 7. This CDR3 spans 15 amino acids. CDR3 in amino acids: CASSSELAGLNEQFF. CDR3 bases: TGCGCCAGCAGCTCGGAACTAGCGGGACTTAATGAGCAGTTCTTC.

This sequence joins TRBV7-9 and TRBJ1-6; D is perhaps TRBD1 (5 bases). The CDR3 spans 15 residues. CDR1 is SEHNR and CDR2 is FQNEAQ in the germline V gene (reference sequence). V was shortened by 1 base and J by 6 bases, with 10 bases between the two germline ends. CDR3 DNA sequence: TGTGCCAGCAGCTTAGTGCGGGGGAGTAATTCACCCCTCCACTTT. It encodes CASSLVRGSNSPLHF.

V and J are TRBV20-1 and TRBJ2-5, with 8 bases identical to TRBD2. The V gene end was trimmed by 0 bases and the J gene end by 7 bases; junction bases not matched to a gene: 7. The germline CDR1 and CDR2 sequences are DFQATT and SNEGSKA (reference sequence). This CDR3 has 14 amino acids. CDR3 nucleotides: TGCAGTGCTAGAGATGTCCTAGCGGGCGGGACCCAGTACTTC. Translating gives CSARDVLAGGTQYF.

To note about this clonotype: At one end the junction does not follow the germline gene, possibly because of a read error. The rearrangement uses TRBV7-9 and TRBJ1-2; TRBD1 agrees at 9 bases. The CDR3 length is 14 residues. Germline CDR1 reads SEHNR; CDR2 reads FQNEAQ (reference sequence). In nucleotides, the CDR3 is TGCGCCAGCAGCTGGGGACAGGGATTGGGTGGCTACACCTTC. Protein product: CASSWGQGLGGYTF.

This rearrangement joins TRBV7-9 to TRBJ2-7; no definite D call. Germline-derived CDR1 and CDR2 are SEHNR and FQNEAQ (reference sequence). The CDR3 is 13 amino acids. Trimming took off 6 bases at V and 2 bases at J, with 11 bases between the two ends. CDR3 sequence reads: CASSSGNAYEQYF. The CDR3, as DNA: TGTGCCAGCAGTTCCGGTAACGCCTACGAGCAGTACTTC.

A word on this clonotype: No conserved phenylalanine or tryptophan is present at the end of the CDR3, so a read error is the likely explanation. The CDR3 nucleotides are TGTGCCACCAGTGATTTGGGGGAAGGCAATCAGCCCCAGCATCTT. This translates into CATSDLGEGNQPQHL. This chain uses TRBV24-1 with TRBJ1-5; D unresolved. The V end lost 0 bases, the J end lost 2 bases, and 7 bases lay between the germline ends. The CDR3 is made up of 15 amino acids. Germline CDR1 KGHDR, CDR2 SFDVKD.

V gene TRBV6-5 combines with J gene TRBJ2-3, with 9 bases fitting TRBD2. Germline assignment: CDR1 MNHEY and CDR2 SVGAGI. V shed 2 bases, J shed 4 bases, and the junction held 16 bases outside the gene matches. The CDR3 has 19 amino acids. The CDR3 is CASSYRGAGLASSADTQYF. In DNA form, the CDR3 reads TGTGCCAGCAGTTACCGGGGTGCGGGACTAGCTTCTAGCGCAGATACGCAGTATTTT.

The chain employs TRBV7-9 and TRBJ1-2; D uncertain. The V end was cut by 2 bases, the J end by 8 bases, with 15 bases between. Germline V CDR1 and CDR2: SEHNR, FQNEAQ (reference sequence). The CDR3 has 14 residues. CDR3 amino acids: CASSLSGTQWGYTF. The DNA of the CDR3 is TGTGCCAGCAGCTTATCGGGAACCCAGTGGGGCTACACCTTC.

CDR3 DNA: TGCAGTGCTAGAGGTTATCGGACGGAGAGCTCCTACAATGAGCAGTTCTTC. Protein product: CSARGYRTESSYNEQFF. The genes are TRBV20-1 and TRBJ2-1, with D hard to call. V was pared by 1 base and J by 0 bases, with 16 bases between. CDR1 and CDR2 (germline): DFQATT, SNEGSKA (reference sequence). The CDR3 loop spans 17 amino acids.

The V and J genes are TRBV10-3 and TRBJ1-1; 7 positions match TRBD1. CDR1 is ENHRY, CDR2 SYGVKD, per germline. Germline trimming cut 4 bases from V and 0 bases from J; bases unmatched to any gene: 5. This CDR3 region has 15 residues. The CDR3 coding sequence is TGTGCCATCAGTGGCACCGGGACAGTGAACACTGAAGCTTTCTTT. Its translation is CAISGTGTVNTEAFF.

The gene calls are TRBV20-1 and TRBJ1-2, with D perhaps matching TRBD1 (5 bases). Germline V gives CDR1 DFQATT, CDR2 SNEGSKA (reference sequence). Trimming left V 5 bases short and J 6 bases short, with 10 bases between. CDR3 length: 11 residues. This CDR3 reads CSAGGGDGYTF. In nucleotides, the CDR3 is TGCAGTGCTGGGGGAGGGGATGGCTACACCTTC.

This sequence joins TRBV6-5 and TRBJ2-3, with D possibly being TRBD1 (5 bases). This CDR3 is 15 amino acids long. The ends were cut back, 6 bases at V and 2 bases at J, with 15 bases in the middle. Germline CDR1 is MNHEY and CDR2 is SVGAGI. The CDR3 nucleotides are TGTGCCAGCAGCCCATGGCAGGGAAACACAGATACGCAGTATTTT. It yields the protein CASSPWQGNTDTQYF.